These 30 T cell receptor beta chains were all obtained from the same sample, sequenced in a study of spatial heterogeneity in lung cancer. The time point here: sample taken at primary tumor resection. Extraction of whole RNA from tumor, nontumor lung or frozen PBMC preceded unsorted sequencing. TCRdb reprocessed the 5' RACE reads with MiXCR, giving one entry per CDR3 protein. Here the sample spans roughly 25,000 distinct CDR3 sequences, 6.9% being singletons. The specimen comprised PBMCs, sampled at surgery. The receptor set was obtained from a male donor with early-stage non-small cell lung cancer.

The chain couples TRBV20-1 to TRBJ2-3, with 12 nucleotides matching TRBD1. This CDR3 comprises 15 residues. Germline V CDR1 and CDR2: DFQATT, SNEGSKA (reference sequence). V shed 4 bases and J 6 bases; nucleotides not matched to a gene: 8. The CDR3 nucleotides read TGCAGTGCTACAACGGGACAGGGGGCGCGGGATACGCAGTATTTT. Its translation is CSATTGQGARDTQYF.

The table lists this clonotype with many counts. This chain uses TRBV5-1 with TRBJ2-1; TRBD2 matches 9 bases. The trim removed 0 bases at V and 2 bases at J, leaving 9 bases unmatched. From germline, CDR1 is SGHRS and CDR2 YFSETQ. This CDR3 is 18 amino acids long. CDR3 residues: CASSLVRPAGGAYNEQFF. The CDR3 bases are TGCGCCAGCAGCTTGGTCAGGCCCGCGGGGGGGGCCTACAATGAGCAGTTCTTC. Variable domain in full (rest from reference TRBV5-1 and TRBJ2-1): KAGVTQTPRYLIKTRGQQVTLSCSPISGHRSVSWYQQTPGQGLQFLFEYFSETQRNKGNFPGRFSGRQFSNSRSEMNVSTLELGDSALYLCASSLVRPAGGAYNEQFFGPGTRLTVL.

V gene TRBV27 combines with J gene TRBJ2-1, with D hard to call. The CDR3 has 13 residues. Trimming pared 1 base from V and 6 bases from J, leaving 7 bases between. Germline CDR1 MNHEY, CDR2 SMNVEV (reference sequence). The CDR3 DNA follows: TGTGCCAGCAGTTTATGGGCAGGCAATGAGCAGTTCTTC. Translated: CASSLWAGNEQFF.

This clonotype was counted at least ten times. The DNA for the CDR3 is TGTGCCAGCAGCCCCGATGGGGGGTATACGCAGTATTTT. It codes for CASSPDGGYTQYF. This chain joins TRBV7-6 and TRBJ2-3, with D tentatively TRBD2 (6 bases). CDR3 size: 13 residues. Trimming left V 5 bases short and J 7 bases short, with 13 bases between. CDR1 and CDR2 (germline): SGHVS, FNYEAQ. Filled out from reference TRBV7-6 and TRBJ2-3, the complete variable domain reads GAGVSQSPRYKVTKRGQDVALRCDPISGHVSLYWYRQALGQGPEFLTYFNYEAQQDKSGLPNDRFSAERPEGSISTLTIQRTEQRDSAMYRCASSPDGGYTQYFGPGTRLTVL.

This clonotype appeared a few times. The CDR3 region has the DNA TGTGCCATCAGTGTTAAGGGGACTGAAGCTTTCTTT. Its translation is CAISVKGTEAFF. The chain is built from TRBV10-3 and TRBJ1-1; D might be TRBD1 (5 bases). Trimming stripped 4 bases from V and 5 bases from J, with 8 bases between. The CDR3 is made up of 12 amino acids. Germline values: CDR1 ENHRY, CDR2 SYGVKD.

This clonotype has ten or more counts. The CDR3 loop reads CAISESREGRVEQFF. For the CDR3, the DNA is TGTGCCATCAGTGAGAGTCGGGAGGGCCGAGTTGAGCAGTTCTTC. V usage is TRBV10-3 and J usage is TRBJ2-1, with 8 bases aligning to TRBD2. This CDR3 region has 15 residues. The germline CDR1 and CDR2 sequences are ENHRY and SYGVKD. V trimming: 2 bases; J trimming: 9 bases; junction bases outside the gene matches: 9.

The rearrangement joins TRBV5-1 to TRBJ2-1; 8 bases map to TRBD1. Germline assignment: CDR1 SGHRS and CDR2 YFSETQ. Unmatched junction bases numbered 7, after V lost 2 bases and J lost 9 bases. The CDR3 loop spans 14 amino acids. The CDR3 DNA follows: TGCGCCAGCAGCTTCCTGACAGGGGCTAGTGAGCAGTTCTTC. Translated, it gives CASSFLTGASEQFF.

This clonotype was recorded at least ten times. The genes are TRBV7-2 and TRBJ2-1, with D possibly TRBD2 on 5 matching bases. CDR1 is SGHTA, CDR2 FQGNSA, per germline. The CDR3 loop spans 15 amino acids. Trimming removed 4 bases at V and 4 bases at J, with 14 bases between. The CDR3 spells CASSSDFPRYNEQFF. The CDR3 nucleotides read TGTGCCAGCAGCTCGGACTTCCCAAGGTACAATGAGCAGTTCTTC.

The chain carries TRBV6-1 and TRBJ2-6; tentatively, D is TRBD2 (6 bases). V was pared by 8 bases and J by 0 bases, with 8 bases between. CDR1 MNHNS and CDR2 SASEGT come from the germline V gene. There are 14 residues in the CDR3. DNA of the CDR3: TGTGCCAGCGGGGGGTCCTCTGGGGCCAACGTCCTGACTTTC. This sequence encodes CASGGSSGANVLTF.

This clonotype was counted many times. The CDR3 here is CASSEFLPAYTDTQYF. The CDR3 DNA follows: TGTGCCAGCAGTGAATTCCTCCCGGCCTACACAGATACGCAGTATTTT. The chain carries TRBV2 and TRBJ2-3; D ambiguous. This CDR3 has 16 amino acids. V lost 2 bases, J lost 2 bases, and 14 bases lay in between. The germline gives CDR1 SNHLY, CDR2 FYNNEI.

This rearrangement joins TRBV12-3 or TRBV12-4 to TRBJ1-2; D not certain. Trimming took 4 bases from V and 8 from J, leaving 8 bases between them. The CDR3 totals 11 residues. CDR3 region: CASSWEGGYTF. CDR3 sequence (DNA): TGTGCCAGCAGTTGGGAGGGAGGCTACACCTTC.

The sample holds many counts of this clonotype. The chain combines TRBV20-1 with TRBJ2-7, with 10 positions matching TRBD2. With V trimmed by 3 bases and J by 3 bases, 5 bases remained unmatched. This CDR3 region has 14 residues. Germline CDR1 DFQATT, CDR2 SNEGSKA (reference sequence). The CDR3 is CSAREAGGLYEQYV. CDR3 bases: TGCAGTGCTAGGGAAGCGGGGGGGCTCTACGAGCAGTACGTC.

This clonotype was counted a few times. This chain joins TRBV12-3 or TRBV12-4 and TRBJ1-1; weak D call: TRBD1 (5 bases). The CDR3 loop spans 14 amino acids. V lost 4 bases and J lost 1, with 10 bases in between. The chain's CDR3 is CASSSAGTNTEAFF. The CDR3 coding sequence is TGTGCCAGCAGTTCGGCAGGGACGAACACTGAAGCTTTCTTT.

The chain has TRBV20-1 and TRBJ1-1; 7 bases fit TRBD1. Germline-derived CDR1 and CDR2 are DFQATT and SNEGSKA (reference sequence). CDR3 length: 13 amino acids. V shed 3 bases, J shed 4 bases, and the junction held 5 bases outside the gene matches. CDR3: CSASGTEATEAFF. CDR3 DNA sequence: TGCAGTGCTAGCGGGACAGAGGCCACTGAAGCTTTCTTT.

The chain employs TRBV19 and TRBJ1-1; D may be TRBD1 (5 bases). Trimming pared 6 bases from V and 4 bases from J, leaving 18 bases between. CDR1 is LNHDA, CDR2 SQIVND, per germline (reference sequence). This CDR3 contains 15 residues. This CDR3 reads CASRSGGRFGTEAFF. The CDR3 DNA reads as TGTGCCAGTAGGTCGGGGGGACGATTCGGCACTGAAGCTTTCTTT.

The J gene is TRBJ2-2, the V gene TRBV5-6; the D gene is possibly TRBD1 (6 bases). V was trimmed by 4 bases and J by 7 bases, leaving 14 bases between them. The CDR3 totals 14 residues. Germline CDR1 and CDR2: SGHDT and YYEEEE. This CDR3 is CASSLARGHGELFF. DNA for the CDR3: TGTGCCAGCAGCCTGGCCAGGGGACACGGGGAGCTGTTTTTT.

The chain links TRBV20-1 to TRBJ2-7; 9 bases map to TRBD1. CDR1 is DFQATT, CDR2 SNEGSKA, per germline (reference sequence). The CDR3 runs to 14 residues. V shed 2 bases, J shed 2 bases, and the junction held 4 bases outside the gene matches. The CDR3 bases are TGCAGTGCTAGAAGGACAGGGGCGACCTACGAGCAGTACTTC. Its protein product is CSARRTGATYEQYF.

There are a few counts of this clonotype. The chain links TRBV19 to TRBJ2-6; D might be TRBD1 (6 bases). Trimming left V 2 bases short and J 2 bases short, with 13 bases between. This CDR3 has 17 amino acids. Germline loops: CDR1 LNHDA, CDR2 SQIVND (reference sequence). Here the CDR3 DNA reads TGTGCCAGTAGTATATTGCAGGGGAAGGCTGGGGCCAACGTCCTGACTTTC. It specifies CASSILQGKAGANVLTF.

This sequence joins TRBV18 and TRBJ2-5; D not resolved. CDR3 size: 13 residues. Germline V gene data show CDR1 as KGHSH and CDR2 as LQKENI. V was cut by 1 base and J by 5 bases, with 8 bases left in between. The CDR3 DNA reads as TGTGCCAGCTCACCACAAAATTCGGAGACCCAGTACTTC. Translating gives CASSPQNSETQYF.

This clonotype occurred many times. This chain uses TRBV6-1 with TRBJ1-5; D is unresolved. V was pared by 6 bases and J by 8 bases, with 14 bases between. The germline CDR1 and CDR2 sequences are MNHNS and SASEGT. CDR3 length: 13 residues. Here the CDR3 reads CASSAGPREPQHF. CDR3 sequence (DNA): TGTGCCAGCAGCGCAGGACCGAGGGAGCCCCAGCATTTT.

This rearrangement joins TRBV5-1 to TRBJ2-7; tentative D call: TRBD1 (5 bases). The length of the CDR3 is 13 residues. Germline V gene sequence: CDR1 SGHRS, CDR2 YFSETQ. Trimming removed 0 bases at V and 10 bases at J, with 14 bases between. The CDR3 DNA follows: TGCGCCAGCAGCTTGGCAACAGGCCGACGACAGTACTTC. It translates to CASSLATGRRQYF.

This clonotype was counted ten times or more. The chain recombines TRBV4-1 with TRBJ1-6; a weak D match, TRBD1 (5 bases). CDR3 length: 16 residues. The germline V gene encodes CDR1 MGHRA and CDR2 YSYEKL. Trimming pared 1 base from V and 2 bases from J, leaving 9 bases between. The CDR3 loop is CASSQVLQAYNSPLHF. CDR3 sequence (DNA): TGCGCCAGCAGCCAAGTCCTACAGGCCTATAATTCACCCCTCCACTTT.

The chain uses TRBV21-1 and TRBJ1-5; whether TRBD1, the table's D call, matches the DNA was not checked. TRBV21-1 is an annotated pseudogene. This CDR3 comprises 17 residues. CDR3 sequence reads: CASSTSRAGTGNQPQHF. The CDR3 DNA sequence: TGTGCCAGCAGCACGAGTCGTGCCGGGACAGGGAATCAGCCCCAGCATTTT.

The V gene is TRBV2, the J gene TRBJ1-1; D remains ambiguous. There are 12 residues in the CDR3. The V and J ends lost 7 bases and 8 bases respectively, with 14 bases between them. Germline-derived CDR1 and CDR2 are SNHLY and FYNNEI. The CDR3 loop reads CASNWKVGEAFF. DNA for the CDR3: TGTGCCAGCAATTGGAAGGTGGGGGAAGCTTTCTTT. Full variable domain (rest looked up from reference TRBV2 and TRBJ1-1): EPEVTQTPSHQVTQMGQEVILRCVPISNHLYFYWYRQILGQKVEFLVSFYNNEISEKSEIFDDQFSVERPDGSNFTLKIRSTKLEDSAMYFCASNWKVGEAFFGQGTRLTVV.

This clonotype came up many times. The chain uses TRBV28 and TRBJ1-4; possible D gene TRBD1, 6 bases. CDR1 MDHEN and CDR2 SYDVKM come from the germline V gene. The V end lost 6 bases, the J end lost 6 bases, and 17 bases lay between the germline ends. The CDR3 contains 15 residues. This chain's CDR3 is CASSSPGEMDEKLFF. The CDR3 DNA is TGTGCCAGCAGCTCCCCAGGGGAGATGGATGAAAAACTGTTTTTT.

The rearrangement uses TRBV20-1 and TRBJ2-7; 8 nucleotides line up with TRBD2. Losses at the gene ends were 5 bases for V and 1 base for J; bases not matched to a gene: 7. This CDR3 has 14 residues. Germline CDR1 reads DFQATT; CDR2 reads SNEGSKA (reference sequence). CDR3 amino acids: CSAQRLARSYEQYF. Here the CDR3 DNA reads TGCAGTGCTCAGAGACTAGCGCGTTCCTACGAGCAGTACTTC.

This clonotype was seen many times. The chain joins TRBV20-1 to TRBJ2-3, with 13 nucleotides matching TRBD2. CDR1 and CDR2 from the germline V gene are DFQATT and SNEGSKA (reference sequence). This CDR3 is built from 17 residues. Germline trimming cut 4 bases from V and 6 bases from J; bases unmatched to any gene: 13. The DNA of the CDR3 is TGCAGTGCTATTACCGTAGGGACTAGCGGGGCCATGGATACGCAGTATTTT. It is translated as CSAITVGTSGAMDTQYF.

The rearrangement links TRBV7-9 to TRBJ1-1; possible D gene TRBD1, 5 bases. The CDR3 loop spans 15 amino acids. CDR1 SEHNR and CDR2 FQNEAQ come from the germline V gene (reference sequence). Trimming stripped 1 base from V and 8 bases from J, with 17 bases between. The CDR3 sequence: CASSLVGGQGYEAFF. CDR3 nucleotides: TGTGCCAGCAGCTTAGTAGGAGGGCAGGGATACGAAGCTTTCTTT.

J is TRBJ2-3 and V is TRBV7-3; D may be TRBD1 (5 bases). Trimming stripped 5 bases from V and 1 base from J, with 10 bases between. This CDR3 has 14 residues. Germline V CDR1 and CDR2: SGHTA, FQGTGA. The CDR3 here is CASSPQGRTDTQYF. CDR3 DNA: TGTGCCAGCAGCCCTCAGGGCCGCACAGATACGCAGTATTTT.

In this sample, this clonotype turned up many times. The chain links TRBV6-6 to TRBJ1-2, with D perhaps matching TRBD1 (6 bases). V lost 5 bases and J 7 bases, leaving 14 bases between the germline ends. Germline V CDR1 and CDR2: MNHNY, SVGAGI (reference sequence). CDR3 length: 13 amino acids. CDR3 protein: CASSNTRGGGYTF. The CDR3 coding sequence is TGTGCCAGCAGTAACACCAGGGGTGGTGGCTACACCTTC.